The 21 T cell receptor beta chains listed next were all sequenced from one sample in a study of cytomegalovirus exposure and HLA in healthy donors. PCR involved 60 Vbeta and 13 Jbeta primers. Libraries were prepared by immunoSEQ multiplex PCR; TCRdb keeps only in-frame clonotypes and omits some of them. The sample lists tens of thousands of clones, around 84% occurring once. The material sequenced was PBMCs. The receptors stem from a man in his forties in good health and CMV-seronegative.

The chain uses TRBV29-1 and TRBJ2-5; the D gene is possibly TRBD2 (6 bases). The CDR3 totals 12 residues. CDR1 and CDR2 (germline): SQVTM, ANQGSEA. Trimming removed 5 bases from V and 6 bases from J, with 13 bases in between. Here the CDR3 DNA reads TGCAGCGTTCTGGAGGGCGCCAAGACCCAGTACTTC. This encodes CSVLEGAKTQYF.

V is TRBV4-1 and J is TRBJ2-3, with 10 bases identical to TRBD2. CDR1 and CDR2 from the germline V gene are MGHRA and YSYEKL. The CDR3 sequence is 16 residues long. V was clipped by 0 bases and J by 3 bases; unmatched bases: 3. The CDR3 nucleotides read TGCGCCAGCAGCCAAGAATCTAGCGGGAGAACAGATACGCAGTATTTT. Protein product: CASSQESSGRTDTQYF.

The J gene is TRBJ2-7, the V gene TRBV5-1; 8 bases fit TRBD1. This CDR3 comprises 14 residues. Germline loops: CDR1 SGHRS, CDR2 YFSETQ. Unmatched junction bases numbered 10, after V lost 7 bases and J lost 4 bases. CDR3 protein: CASGQGRMEYEQYF. CDR3 DNA sequence: TGCGCCAGCGGACAGGGAAGGATGGAGTACGAGCAGTACTTC.

This clone was recorded only once. The chain recombines TRBV10-3 with TRBJ2-7; 13 bases map to TRBD2. The V segment lost 7 bases and the J segment 1 base; nucleotides outside the gene matches: 10. Per germline, CDR1 ENHRY and CDR2 SYGVKD. The CDR3 length is 17 residues. This chain's CDR3 is CAIIAGLAGSKSYEQYF. CDR3 bases: TGTGCCATCATAGCGGGACTAGCGGGAAGCAAGTCCTACGAGCAGTACTTC.

V is TRBV19 and J is TRBJ2-1, with 8 bases lining up with TRBD2. The length of the CDR3 is 16 residues. From germline, CDR1 is LNHDA and CDR2 SQIVND (reference sequence). The junction had 13 bases not matched to a gene; V was cut back by 6 bases and J by 6 bases. In DNA, the CDR3 is TGTGCCAGTAGGCGCTCTAGCGGGTCCTATCCCAATGAGCAGTTCTTC. Amino acid sequence: CASRRSSGSYPNEQFF.

The DNA for the CDR3 is TGTGCCAGCAGTTGCCGATCGGACAGTTATTATCTTTGCAAGGGGGAGCATTTT. This encodes CASSCRSDSYYLCKGEHF. V gene TRBV6-8 combines with J gene TRBJ1-5; a possible D gene is TRBD1 (6 bases). V was cut by 4 bases and J by 14 bases, with 33 bases left in between. This CDR3 is built from 18 residues. Germline lookup yields CDR1 MNHGY and CDR2 SAAAGT.

The V and J genes are TRBV9 and TRBJ2-1; the D gene is possibly TRBD2 (6 bases). This CDR3 region has 16 residues. V dropped 0 bases and J dropped 6 bases, with 16 bases sitting between them. Germline V gives CDR1 SGDLS, CDR2 YYNGEE. The CDR3 region is CASSVVPGEFSNEQFF. The CDR3 nucleotides read TGTGCCAGCAGCGTAGTCCCGGGGGAGTTTTCCAATGAGCAGTTCTTC.

The rearrangement joins TRBV28 to TRBJ2-1, with 7 bases aligning to TRBD1. Trimming took 4 bases from V and 10 from J; bases not matched to a gene: 4. Germline values: CDR1 MDHEN, CDR2 SYDVKM. The CDR3 contains 12 residues. The CDR3 nucleotides are TGTGCCAGCAGTTCCCCGGGACAGGAGCAGTTCTTC. It translates to CASSSPGQEQFF.

The V and J genes are TRBV7-2 and TRBJ1-4; 8 bases fit TRBD1. V lost 6 bases, J lost 10 bases, and 13 bases stayed unmatched. The CDR3 contains 15 residues. CDR1 is SGHTA and CDR2 is FQGNSA in the germline V gene. The CDR3 here is CASSLIPGGGGKLFF. CDR3 sequence (DNA): TGTGCCAGCAGTCTTATTCCAGGGGGCGGGGGAAAACTGTTTTTT.

This chain's CDR3 is CASSRLAGGRETQYF. CDR3 in DNA: TGTGCCAGCAGTCGACTAGCGGGAGGCAGAGAGACCCAGTACTTC. The chain combines TRBV28 with TRBJ2-5; TRBD2 matches at 13 bases. The CDR3 sequence is 15 residues long. Trimming cost V 5 bases and J 4 bases; bases outside gene matches: 4. Germline V gene lookup returns CDR1 MDHEN and CDR2 SYDVKM. The whole variable domain, remainder taken from reference TRBV28 and TRBJ2-5, is DVKVTQSSRYLVKRTGEKVFLECVQDMDHENMFWYRQDPGLGLRLIYFSYDVKMKEKGDIPEGYSVSREKKERFSLILESASTNQTSMYLCASSRLAGGRETQYFGPGTRLLVL.

This chain uses TRBV5-4 with TRBJ1-3, with D hard to call. In germline, CDR1 is SGHNT, CDR2 YYREEE (reference sequence). The CDR3 has 15 residues. Trimming cost V 0 bases and J 4 bases, with 11 bases left between them. The CDR3 is CASSLGLAEGNTIYF. Written as DNA, the CDR3 is TGTGCCAGCAGCTTGGGGTTGGCAGAAGGAAACACCATATATTTT.

This chain connects TRBV6-5 to TRBJ1-2; the match to TRBD1 covers 9 bases. The CDR3 has 14 residues. V shed 5 bases and J 7 bases; nucleotides not matched to a gene: 8. CDR1 and CDR2 from the germline V gene are MNHEY and SVGAGI. CDR3 residues: CASSTRNRGPGYTF. The CDR3 nucleotides read TGTGCCAGCAGTACCCGAAACAGGGGGCCTGGCTACACCTTC.

The J gene is TRBJ2-7, the V gene TRBV28; a weak D match, TRBD2 (5 bases). The CDR3 has 17 amino acids. From germline, CDR1 is MDHEN and CDR2 SYDVKM. Trimming left V 5 bases short and J 4 bases short, with 24 bases between. CDR3 DNA: TGTGCCAGCAGTACGATACACGGACTCCCGATTCCGTACGAGCAGTACTTC. This encodes CASSTIHGLPIPYEQYF.

V usage is TRBV5-1 and J usage is TRBJ2-2; D is perhaps TRBD1 (6 bases). Trimming stripped 4 bases from V and 8 bases from J, with 18 bases between. Germline assignment: CDR1 SGHRS and CDR2 YFSETQ. The CDR3 consists of 15 residues. The CDR3 bases are TGCGCCAGCAGCCCCGAGGCAGGGGCATTAGGGGAGCTGTTTTTT. Translation gives CASSPEAGALGELFF.

The rearrangement joins TRBV5-4 to TRBJ2-5; TRBD2 matches 7 bases. The CDR3 has 16 amino acids. From germline, CDR1 is SGHNT and CDR2 YYREEE (reference sequence). The V gene end was trimmed by 4 bases and the J gene end by 4 bases; junction bases not matched to a gene: 13. The CDR3 loop reads CASSQLSVTSRETQYF. The CDR3 nucleotides read TGTGCCAGCAGCCAGCTATCGGTGACTAGCCGAGAGACCCAGTACTTC.

The V call is TRBV9, the J call TRBJ2-3; D remains unclear. Trimming took 3 bases from V and 0 from J, leaving 5 bases between them. This CDR3 contains 13 residues. Germline V gene lookup returns CDR1 SGDLS and CDR2 YYNGEE. For the CDR3, the DNA is TGTGCCAGCAGCGCTTCTAGCACAGATACGCAGTATTTT. This translates into CASSASSTDTQYF.

This chain connects TRBV5-1 to TRBJ2-5; TRBD2 agrees at 8 bases. V was clipped by 4 bases and J by 1 base; unmatched bases: 12. The CDR3 covers 17 residues. Germline V gene lookup returns CDR1 SGHRS and CDR2 YFSETQ. The CDR3 loop is CASSPILRGGFQETQYF. The CDR3 region has the DNA TGCGCCAGCAGCCCAATCTTGCGCGGGGGGTTCCAAGAGACCCAGTACTTC.

V gene TRBV7-3 combines with J gene TRBJ2-5, with 9 bases identical to TRBD2. The ends lost 4 bases at V and 2 bases at J; junction bases unmatched: 2. The CDR3 consists of 14 residues. CDR1 SGHTA and CDR2 FQGTGA come from the germline V gene. CDR3: CASSSLAGQETQYF. CDR3 DNA sequence: TGTGCCAGCAGCTCACTAGCGGGTCAAGAGACCCAGTACTTC.

This chain links TRBV5-4 with TRBJ2-2; D is possibly TRBD2 (7 bases). Trimming cost V 4 bases and J 6 bases, with 13 bases left between them. CDR3 length: 14 residues. Germline CDR1 is SGHNT and CDR2 is YYREEE (reference sequence). This CDR3 is CASSRWGGPGELFF. The CDR3 region has the DNA TGTGCCAGCAGCAGGTGGGGGGGCCCCGGGGAGCTGTTTTTT.

The chain combines TRBV19 with TRBJ1-5; TRBD1 might be the D (5 bases). This CDR3 contains 14 residues. Germline lookup yields CDR1 LNHDA and CDR2 SQIVND (reference sequence). V was pared by 6 bases and J by 5 bases, with 14 bases between. The CDR3 reads CASSPSGGYQPQHF. For the CDR3, the DNA is TGTGCCAGTAGCCCGTCGGGGGGTTATCAGCCCCAGCATTTT. Together with reference TRBV19 and TRBJ1-5, the CDR3 gives the full variable domain: DGGITQSPKYLFRKEGQNVTLSCEQNLNHDAMYWYRQDPGQGLRLIYYSQIVNDFQKGDIAEGYSVSREKKESFPLTVTSAQKNPTAFYLCASSPSGGYQPQHFGDGTRLSIL.

The chain joins TRBV19 to TRBJ2-7; TRBD1 agrees at 8 bases. CDR3 length: 14 residues. The V and J ends lost 3 bases and 3 bases, in that order; junction bases with no gene match: 4. Germline V gene sequence: CDR1 LNHDA, CDR2 SQIVND (reference sequence). CDR3 sequence (DNA): TGTGCCAGTAGTATGGACAGGGAGGACTACGAGCAGTACTTC. Protein product: CASSMDREDYEQYF.